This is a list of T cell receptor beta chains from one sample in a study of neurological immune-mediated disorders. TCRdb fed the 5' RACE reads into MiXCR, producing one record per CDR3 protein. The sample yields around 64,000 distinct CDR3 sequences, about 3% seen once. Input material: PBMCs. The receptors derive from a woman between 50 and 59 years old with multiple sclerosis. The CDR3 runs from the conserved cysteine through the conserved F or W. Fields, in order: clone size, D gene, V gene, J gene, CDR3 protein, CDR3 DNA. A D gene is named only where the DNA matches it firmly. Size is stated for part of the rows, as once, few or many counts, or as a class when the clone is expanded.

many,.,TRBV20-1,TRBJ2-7,CSARDPFSVYEQYF,TGCAGTGCTAGAGATCCATTTAGCGTATACGAGCAGTACTTC
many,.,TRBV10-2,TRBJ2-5,CASSEQETQYF,TGCGCCAGCAGTGAGCAAGAGACCCAGTACTTC
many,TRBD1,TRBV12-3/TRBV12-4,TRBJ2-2,CASSLARGTGLNTGELFF,TGTGCCAGCAGTTTAGCGCGGGGGACAGGGCTGAACACCGGGGAGCTGTTTTTT
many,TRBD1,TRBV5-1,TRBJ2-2,CASSLSGTGVSGELFF,TGCGCCAGCAGCCTCTCCGGGACAGGGGTATCCGGGGAGCTGTTTTTT
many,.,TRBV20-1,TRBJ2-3,CSAKGRGRDTQYF,TGCAGTGCCAAAGGGAGAGGAAGAGATACGCAGTATTTT
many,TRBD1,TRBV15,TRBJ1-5,CATSREGGGGNQPQHF,TGTGCCACCAGCAGAGAGGGAGGGGGCGGCAATCAGCCCCAGCATTTT
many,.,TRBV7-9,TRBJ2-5,CASSLLGRNEGETQYF,TGTGCCAGCAGCTTATTAGGCAGAAACGAAGGAGAGACCCAGTACTTC
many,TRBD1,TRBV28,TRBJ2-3,CASSLRTGSSTDTQYF,TGTGCCAGCAGTCTCCGGACAGGGTCTAGCACAGATACGCAGTATTTT
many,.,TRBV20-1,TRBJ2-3,CSTPVPGTGGTQYF,TGCAGTACCCCTGTTCCAGGGACTGGGGGTACGCAGTATTTT
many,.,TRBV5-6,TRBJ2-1,CASSLNSEQFF,TGTGCCAGCAGCTTAAACAGCGAGCAGTTCTTC
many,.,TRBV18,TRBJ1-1,CASSPEGLTEAFF,TGTGCCAGCTCACCCGAGGGATTAACTGAAGCTTTCTTT
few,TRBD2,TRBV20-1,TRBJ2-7,CSARDVLAGAYEQYF,TGCAGTGCTAGAGATGTGCTAGCGGGGGCCTACGAGCAGTACTTC
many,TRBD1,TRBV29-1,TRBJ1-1,CGTGGRSDTEAFF,TGCGGAACAGGGGGCAGAAGTGACACTGAAGCTTTCTTT
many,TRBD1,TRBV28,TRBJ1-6,CASSMSGQGGSPLHF,TGTGCCAGCAGCATGTCCGGACAGGGTGGCTCACCCCTCCACTTT
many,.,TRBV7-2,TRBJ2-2,CASSLDPAGTGELFF,TGTGCCAGCAGCTTAGACCCGGCTGGCACCGGGGAGCTGTTTTTT
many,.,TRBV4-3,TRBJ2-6,CASSQAVGSGANVLTF,TGCGCCAGCAGCCAAGCGGTGGGCTCTGGGGCCAACGTCCTGACTTTC
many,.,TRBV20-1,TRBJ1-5,CSASRDSPNQPQHF,TGCAGTGCTAGTCGCGACAGTCCCAATCAGCCCCAGCATTTT
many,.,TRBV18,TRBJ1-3,CASSPLQGRRSGNTIYF,TGTGCCAGCTCACCCCTACAGGGTCGGAGGTCTGGAAACACCATATATTTT
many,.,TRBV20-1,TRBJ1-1,CSALPGGYSTEAFF,TGCAGTGCCCTACCTGGAGGGTATAGCACTGAAGCTTTCTTT
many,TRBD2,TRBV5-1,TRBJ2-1,CASSAGGRNNEQFF,TGCGCCAGCAGTGCGGGGGGGAGGAACAATGAGCAGTTCTTC
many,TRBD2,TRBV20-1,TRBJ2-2,CSARAGGLDTGELFF,TGCAGTGCCAGAGCGGGGGGGCTGGACACCGGGGAGCTGTTTTTT
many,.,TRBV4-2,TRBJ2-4,CASSPRRENIQYF,TGTGCCAGCAGCCCTCGCAGGGAAAACATTCAGTACTTC
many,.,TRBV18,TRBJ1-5,CASSPTENQPQHF,TGTGCCAGCTCACCGACAGAGAATCAGCCCCAGCATTTT
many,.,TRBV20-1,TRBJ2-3,CSASQGTDTQYF,TGCAGTGCTAGTCAGGGGACAGATACGCAGTATTTT
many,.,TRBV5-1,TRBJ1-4,CASSLAGAGEKLFF,TGCGCCAGCAGCTTGGCCGGGGCGGGGGAAAAACTGTTTTTT
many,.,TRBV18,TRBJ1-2,CASSLQGGLGYTF,TGTGCCAGCTCACTTCAGGGAGGTCTTGGCTACACCTTC
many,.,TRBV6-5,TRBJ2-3,CASSYWAGRNADTQYF,TGTGCCAGCAGTTACTGGGCGGGACGGAACGCAGATACGCAGTATTTT
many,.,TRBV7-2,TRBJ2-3,CASSLSDRQPTDTQYF,TGTGCCAGCAGCTTAAGCGACAGGCAACCCACAGATACGCAGTATTTT
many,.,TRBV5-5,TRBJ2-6,CASSFQGGPAGANVLTF,TGTGCCAGCAGCTTCCAGGGAGGCCCGGCTGGGGCCAACGTCCTGACTTTC
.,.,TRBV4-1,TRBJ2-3,CASSQKGGLSDTQYF,TGCGCCAGCAGCCAAAAGGGGGGGCTGTCAGATACGCAGTATTTT
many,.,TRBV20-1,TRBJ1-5,CSAIGYSNQPQHF,TGCAGTGCTATTGGTTATAGCAATCAGCCCCAGCATTTT
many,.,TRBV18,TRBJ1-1,CASSQGTNTEAFF,TGTGCCAGCTCACAAGGGACGAACACTGAAGCTTTCTTT
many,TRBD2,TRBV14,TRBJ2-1,CASSQHGLAGVEQFF,TGTGCCAGCAGCCAACACGGACTAGCGGGAGTGGAGCAGTTCTTC
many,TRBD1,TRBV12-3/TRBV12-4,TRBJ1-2,CASSTRQGANGYTF,TGTGCCAGCAGTACCCGACAGGGGGCGAATGGCTACACCTTC
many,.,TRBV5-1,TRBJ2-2,CASSLYPSDRNTGELFF,TGCGCCAGCAGCCTATACCCGTCGGACAGGAACACCGGGGAGCTGTTTTTT
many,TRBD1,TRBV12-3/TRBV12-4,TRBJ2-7,CASSSRDRGRYEQYF,TGTGCCAGCAGCTCAAGGGACAGGGGGAGGTACGAGCAGTACTTC
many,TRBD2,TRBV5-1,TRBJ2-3,CASRRVAGADTQYF,TGCGCCAGCAGAAGGGTAGCGGGAGCAGATACGCAGTATTTT
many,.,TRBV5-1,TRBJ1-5,CASSLVGEANQPQHF,TGCGCCAGCAGCTTGGTGGGGGAGGCCAATCAGCCCCAGCATTTT
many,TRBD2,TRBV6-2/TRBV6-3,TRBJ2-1,CASSGPGLAGPEQFF,TGTGCCAGCAGTGGACCGGGACTAGCGGGGCCGGAGCAGTTCTTC
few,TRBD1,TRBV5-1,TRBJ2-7,CASSIQGAEEQYF,TGCGCCAGCAGTATACAGGGGGCGGAAGAGCAGTACTTC
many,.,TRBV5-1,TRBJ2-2,CASSQTWSGELFF,TGCGCCAGCAGCCAGACCTGGTCCGGGGAGCTGTTTTTT
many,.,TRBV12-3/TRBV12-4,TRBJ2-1,CASRPRRPGLYNEQFF,TGTGCCAGCAGACCCAGAAGACCTGGGCTCTACAATGAGCAGTTCTTC
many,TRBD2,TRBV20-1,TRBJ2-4,CSASWPAGGQSIQYF,TGCAGTGCTAGTTGGCCGGCGGGGGGGCAAAGCATTCAGTACTTC
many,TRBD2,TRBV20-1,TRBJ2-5,CSAAVAGVNFQETQYF,TGCAGTGCTGCCGTAGCGGGAGTTAATTTTCAAGAGACCCAGTACTTC
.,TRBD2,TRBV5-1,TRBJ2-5,CASSFWGGQETQYF,TGCGCCAGCAGCTTTTGGGGGGGGCAAGAGACCCAGTACTTC
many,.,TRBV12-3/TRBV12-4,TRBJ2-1,CASSSHALPYNEQFF,TGTGCCAGCAGTTCCCATGCACTACCGTACAATGAGCAGTTCTTC
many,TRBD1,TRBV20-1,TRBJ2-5,CSPQDRAETQYF,TGCAGTCCTCAGGACAGGGCAGAGACCCAGTACTTC
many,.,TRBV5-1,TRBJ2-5,CASSLALTSYQETQYF,TGCGCCAGCAGCTTGGCGCTTACGTCTTACCAAGAGACCCAGTACTTC
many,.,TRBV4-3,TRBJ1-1,CASSQVIPAEAFF,TGCGCCAGCAGCCAAGTGATACCAGCTGAAGCTTTCTTT
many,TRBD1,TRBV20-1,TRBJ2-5,CSARRGGTGKETQYF,TGCAGTGCTAGGAGGGGCGGGACAGGGAAAGAGACCCAGTACTTC
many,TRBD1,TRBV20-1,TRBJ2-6,CSAPQDRGGGANVLTF,TGCAGTGCCCCCCAGGACAGGGGGGGTGGGGCCAACGTCCTGACTTTC
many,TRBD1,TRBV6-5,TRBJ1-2,CASRVQGSYGYTF,TGTGCCAGCAGAGTACAGGGGTCCTATGGCTACACCTTC
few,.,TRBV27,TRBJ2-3,CASSLTRLSSTDTQYF,TGTGCCAGCAGTTTGACTAGACTTTCTAGCACAGATACGCAGTATTTT
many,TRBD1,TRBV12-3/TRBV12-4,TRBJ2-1,CASSPSTGGGYNEQFF,TGTGCCAGCAGTCCCTCGACAGGGGGCGGCTACAATGAGCAGTTCTTC
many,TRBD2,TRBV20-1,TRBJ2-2,CSAPPTSGGVTGELFF,TGCAGTGCACCGCCGACTAGCGGGGGGGTCACCGGGGAGCTGTTTTTT
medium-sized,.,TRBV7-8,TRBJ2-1,CASSPPRVNEQFF,TGTGCCAGCAGCCCCCCCCGAGTAAATGAGCAGTTCTTC
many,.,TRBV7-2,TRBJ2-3,CASSSQLSVTDTQYF,TGTGCCAGCAGCTCCCAACTCTCCGTTACAGATACGCAGTATTTT